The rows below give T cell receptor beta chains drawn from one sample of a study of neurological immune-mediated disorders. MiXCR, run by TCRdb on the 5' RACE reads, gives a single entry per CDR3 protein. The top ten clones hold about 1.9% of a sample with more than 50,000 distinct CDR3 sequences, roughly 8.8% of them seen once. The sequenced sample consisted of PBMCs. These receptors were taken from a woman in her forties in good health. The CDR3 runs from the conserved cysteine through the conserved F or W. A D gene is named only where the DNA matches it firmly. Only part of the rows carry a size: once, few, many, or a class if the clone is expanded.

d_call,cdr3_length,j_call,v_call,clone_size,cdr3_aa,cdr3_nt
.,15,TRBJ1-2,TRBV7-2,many,CASRERGSGNYGYTF,TGTGCCAGCAGGGAAAGAGGTTCGGGGAACTATGGCTACACCTTC
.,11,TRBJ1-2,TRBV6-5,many,CASVGNYGYTF,TGTGCCAGCGTAGGGAACTATGGCTACACCTTC
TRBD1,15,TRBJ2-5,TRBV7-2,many,CASSSPTGLRETQYF,TGTGCCAGCAGCTCGCCGACAGGGCTACGCGAGACCCAGTACTTC
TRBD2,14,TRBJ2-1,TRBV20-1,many,CSAPPRAGGYEQFF,TGCAGTGCTCCGCCCAGAGCGGGAGGCTATGAGCAGTTCTTC
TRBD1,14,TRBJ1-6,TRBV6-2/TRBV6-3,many,CASRWTGENSPLHF,TGTGCCAGCAGATGGACAGGGGAAAATTCACCCCTCCACTTT
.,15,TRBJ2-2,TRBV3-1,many,CASSQDYMGSGELFF,TGTGCCAGCAGCCAAGATTATATGGGGAGCGGGGAGCTGTTTTTT
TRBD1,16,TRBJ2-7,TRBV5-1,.,CASSLGQGILSYEQYF,TGCGCCAGCAGCTTGGGACAGGGGATTCTATCCTACGAGCAGTACTTC
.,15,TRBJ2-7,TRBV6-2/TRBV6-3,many,CASSTLGLSGNEQYF,TGTGCCAGCAGCACCCTAGGACTAAGTGGTAACGAGCAGTACTTC
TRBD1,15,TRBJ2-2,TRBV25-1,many,CASGSRDRIPGELFF,TGTGCCAGCGGGTCTCGGGACAGGATCCCCGGGGAGCTGTTTTTT
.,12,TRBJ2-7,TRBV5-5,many,CASSSGSYEQYF,TGTGCCAGCAGCTCCGGCTCCTACGAGCAGTACTTC
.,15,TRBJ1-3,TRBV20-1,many,CSASPGPLPGNTIYF,TGCAGTGCTAGTCCAGGTCCCCTCCCTGGAAACACCATATATTTT
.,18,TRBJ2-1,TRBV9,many,CASSVGIRGPSSYNEQFF,TGTGCCAGCAGCGTAGGAATCCGAGGACCGAGCTCCTACAATGAGCAGTTCTTC
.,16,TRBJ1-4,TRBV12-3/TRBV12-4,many,CASSTIVGRPREKLFF,TGTGCCAGCAGCACTATTGTTGGCAGGCCCAGGGAAAAACTGTTTTTT
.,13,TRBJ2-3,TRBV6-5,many,CASSYSDSNTQYF,TGTGCCAGCAGTTACTCGGACAGCAATACGCAGTATTTT
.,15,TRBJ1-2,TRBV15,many,CATSRGGGANYGYTF,TGTGCCACCAGCAGAGGTGGGGGTGCTAACTATGGCTACACCTTC
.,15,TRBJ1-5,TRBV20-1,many,CSAIRDTFSNQPQHF,TGCAGTGCGATAAGAGACACCTTTAGCAATCAGCCCCAGCATTTT
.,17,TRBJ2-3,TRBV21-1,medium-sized,CASSMTGTSASTDTQYF,TGTGCCAGCAGCATGACCGGGACTAGCGCAAGCACAGATACGCAGTATTTT
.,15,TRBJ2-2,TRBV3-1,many,CASSQAGRNAGELFF,TGTGCCAGCAGCCAGGCCGGGAGAAATGCCGGGGAGCTGTTTTTT
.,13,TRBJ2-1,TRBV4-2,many,CASSQTAFNEQFF,TGTGCCAGCAGCCAGACCGCCTTCAATGAGCAGTTCTTC
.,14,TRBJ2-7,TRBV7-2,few,CASSLTRESYEQYF,TGTGCCAGCAGCTTGACTAGGGAGTCCTACGAGCAGTACTTC
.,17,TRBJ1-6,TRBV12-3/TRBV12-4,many,CASSRSRPGAYNSPLHF,TGTGCCAGCAGTCGTAGCCGCCCAGGGGCGTATAATTCACCCCTCCACTTT
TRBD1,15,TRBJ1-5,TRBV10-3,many,CAISGGDREFQPQHF,TGTGCCATCAGCGGAGGGGACAGGGAGTTTCAGCCCCAGCATTTT
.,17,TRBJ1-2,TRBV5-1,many,CASSLPSRGQANYGYTF,TGCGCCAGCAGCCTGCCGAGCAGGGGCCAGGCTAACTATGGCTACACCTTC
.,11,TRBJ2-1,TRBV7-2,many,CASSLDSQQFF,TGTGCCAGCAGCTTAGACTCACAGCAGTTCTTC
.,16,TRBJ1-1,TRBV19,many,CASSGVRLSSNTEAFF,TGTGCCAGTAGTGGAGTGAGACTGTCAAGTAACACTGAAGCTTTCTTT
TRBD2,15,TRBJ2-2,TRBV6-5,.,CASSYGGVNTGELFF,TGTGCCAGCAGTTACGGGGGGGTTAACACCGGGGAGCTGTTTTTT
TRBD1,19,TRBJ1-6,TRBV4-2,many,CASSQVLPGQGKVNSPLHF,TGTGCCAGCAGCCAAGTACTTCCGGGACAGGGGAAGGTAAATTCACCCCTCCACTTT
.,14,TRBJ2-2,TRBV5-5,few,CASSLAGWTGELFF,TGTGCCAGCAGCTTGGCAGGGTGGACCGGGGAGCTGTTTTTT
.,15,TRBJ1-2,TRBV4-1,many,CASSQDWGPGYGYTF,TGCGCCAGCAGCCAAGATTGGGGGCCTGGCTATGGCTACACCTTC
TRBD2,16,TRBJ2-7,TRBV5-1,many,CASSPGTSGGFYEQYF,TGCGCCAGCAGCCCGGGGACTAGCGGGGGCTTCTACGAGCAGTACTTC